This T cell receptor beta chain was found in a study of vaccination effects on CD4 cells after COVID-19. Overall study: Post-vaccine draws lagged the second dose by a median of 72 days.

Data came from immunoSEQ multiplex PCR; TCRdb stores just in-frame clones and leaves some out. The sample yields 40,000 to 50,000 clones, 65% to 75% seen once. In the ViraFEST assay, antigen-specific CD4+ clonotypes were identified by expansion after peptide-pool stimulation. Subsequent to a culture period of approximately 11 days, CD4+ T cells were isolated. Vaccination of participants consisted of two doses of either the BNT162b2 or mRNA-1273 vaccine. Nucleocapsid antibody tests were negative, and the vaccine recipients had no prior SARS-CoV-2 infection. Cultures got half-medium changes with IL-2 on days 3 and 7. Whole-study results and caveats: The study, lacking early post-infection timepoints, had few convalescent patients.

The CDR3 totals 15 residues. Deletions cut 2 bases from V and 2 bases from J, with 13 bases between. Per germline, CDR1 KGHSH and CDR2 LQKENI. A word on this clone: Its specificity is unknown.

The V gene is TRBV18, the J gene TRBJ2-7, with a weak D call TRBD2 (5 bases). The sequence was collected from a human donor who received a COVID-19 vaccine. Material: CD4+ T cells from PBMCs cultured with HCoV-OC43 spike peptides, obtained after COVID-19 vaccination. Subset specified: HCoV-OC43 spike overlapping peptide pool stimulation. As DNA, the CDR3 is TGTGCCAGCTCACCAAGCGGACTGGGGACCTACGAGCAGTACTTC. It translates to CASSPSGLGTYEQYF. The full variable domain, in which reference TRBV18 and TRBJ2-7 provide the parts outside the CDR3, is NAGVMQNPRHLVRRRGQEARLRCSPMKGHSHVYWYRQLPEEGLKFMVYLQKENIIDESGMPKERFSAEFPKEGPSILRIQQVVRGDSAAYFCASSPSGLGTYEQYFGPGTRLTVT.